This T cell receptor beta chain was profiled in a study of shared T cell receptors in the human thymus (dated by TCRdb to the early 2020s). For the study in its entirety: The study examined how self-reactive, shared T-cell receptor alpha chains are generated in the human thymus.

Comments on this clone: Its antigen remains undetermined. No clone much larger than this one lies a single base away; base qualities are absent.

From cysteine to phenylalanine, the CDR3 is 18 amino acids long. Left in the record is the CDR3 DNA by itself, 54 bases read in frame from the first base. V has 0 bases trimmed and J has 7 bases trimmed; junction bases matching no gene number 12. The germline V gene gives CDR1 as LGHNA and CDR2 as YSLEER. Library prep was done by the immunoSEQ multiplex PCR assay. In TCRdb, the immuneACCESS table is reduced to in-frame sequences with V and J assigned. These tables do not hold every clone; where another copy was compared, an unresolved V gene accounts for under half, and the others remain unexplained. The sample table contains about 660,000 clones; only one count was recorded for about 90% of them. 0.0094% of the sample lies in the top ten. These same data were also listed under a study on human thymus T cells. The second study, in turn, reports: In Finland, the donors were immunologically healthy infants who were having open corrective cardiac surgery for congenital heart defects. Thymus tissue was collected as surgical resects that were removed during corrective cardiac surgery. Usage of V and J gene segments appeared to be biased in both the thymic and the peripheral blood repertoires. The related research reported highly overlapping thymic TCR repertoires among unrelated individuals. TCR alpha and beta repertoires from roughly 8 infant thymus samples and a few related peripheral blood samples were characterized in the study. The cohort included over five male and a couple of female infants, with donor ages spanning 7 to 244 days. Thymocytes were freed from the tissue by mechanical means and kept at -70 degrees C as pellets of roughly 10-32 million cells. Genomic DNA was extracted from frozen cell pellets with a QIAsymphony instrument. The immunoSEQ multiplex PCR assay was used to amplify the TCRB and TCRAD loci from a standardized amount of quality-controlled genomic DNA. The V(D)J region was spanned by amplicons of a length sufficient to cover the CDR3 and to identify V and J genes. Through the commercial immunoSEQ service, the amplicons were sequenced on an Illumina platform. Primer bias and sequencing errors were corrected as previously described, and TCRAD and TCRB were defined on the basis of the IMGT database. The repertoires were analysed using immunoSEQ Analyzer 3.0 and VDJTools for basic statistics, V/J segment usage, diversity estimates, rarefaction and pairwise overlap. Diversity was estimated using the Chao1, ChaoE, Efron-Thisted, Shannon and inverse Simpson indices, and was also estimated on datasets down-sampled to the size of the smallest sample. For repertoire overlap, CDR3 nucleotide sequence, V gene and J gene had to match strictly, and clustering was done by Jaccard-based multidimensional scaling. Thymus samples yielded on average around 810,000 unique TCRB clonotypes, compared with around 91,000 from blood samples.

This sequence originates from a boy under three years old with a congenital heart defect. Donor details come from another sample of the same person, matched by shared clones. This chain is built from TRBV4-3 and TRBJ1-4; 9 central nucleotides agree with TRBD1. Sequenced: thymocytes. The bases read TGCGCCAGCAGCCAAGAGCTATCCGGGACAGGGTTCGGTGAAAAACTGTTTTTT. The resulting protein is CASSQELSGTGFGEKLFF.